What follows is one T cell receptor (beta chain) and its context. Its antigen is unknown. This sample is part of a study of cytomegalovirus exposure and HLA in healthy donors. Study-wide points: Judged likely to be a sequencing artifact was a cluster of highly shared sequence variants.

Germline CDR1 reads SGHDN; CDR2 reads FVKESK. The CDR3 runs 14 residues. The V gene lost 0 bases and the J gene lost 0 bases, with 5 bases spanning the gap. PCR amplification relied on 60 Vbeta primers (plus 13 Jbeta primers). TCRdb keeps only in-frame clones here, not all; method: immunoSEQ multiplex PCR. Counted here are 150,000 to 200,000 clones, over 75% occurring once; the ten biggest clones make up about an eighth. This chain joins TRBV14 and TRBJ2-5, with D unclear. This clonotype was obtained from a man over 45 in good health and CMV-seropositive. Sequencing input: PBMCs. The CDR3, as DNA: TGTGCCAGCAGCCAAGAGCGGTACCAAGAGACCCAGTACTTC. This encodes CASSQERYQETQYF.